The rows below give T cell receptor beta chains drawn from one sample of a study of blood T cells in healthy people across ages. MiXCR, applied by TCRdb to the 5' RACE reads, yields one record per CDR3 protein. The sample records 850,000 to 1,000,000 distinct CDR3 sequences, approximately 50% being singletons. Sample: blood. The receptors come from an older woman in good health. Both conserved end residues are part of each CDR3. Each record gives: V gene, clone size, J gene, D gene, CDR3 DNA, CDR3 protein. The D gene is left open where the match is weak. Not all rows give a size; the values are once, few, many and, for expanded clones, a class.

V: TRBV3-1; size: .; J: TRBJ2-7; D: .; DNA: TGTGCCAGCAGCCACCAACAGGGTACGGACGAGCAGTACTTC; CDR3: CASSHQQGTDEQYF
V: TRBV20-1; size: .; J: TRBJ2-6; D: TRBD2; DNA: TGCAGTGCTGAGACTAGCGGGGTGACTGGGGCCAACGTCCTGACTTTC; CDR3: CSAETSGVTGANVLTF
V: TRBV6-5; size: few; J: TRBJ1-5; D: .; DNA: TGTGCCAGCAGTTACGCAAGGGGCGGGCAGCCCCAGCATTTT; CDR3: CASSYARGGQPQHF
V: TRBV7-9; size: .; J: TRBJ2-5; D: .; DNA: TGTGCCAGCAGCGCGGGGCCTTTGTGGGAGACCCAGTACTTC; CDR3: CASSAGPLWETQYF
V: TRBV7-2; size: .; J: TRBJ2-4; D: TRBD1; DNA: TGTGCCAGCAGCTTACAGGGGGCCGGAAACATTCAGTACTTC; CDR3: CASSLQGAGNIQYF
V: TRBV5-1; size: .; J: TRBJ2-5; D: .; DNA: TGCGCCAGCAGCTTGGGTTTAGGGGCTCAAGAGACCCAGTACTTC; CDR3: CASSLGLGAQETQYF
V: TRBV4-1; size: .; J: TRBJ2-5; D: .; DNA: TGCGCCAGCAGCCAAGGGCCCCCGGACAGAGGATTTGGGGAGACCCAGTACTTC; CDR3: CASSQGPPDRGFGETQYF
V: TRBV5-1; size: .; J: TRBJ2-1; D: .; DNA: TGCGCCAGCAGCTTGCCCGCAAAGATCCACAGGGCCTATGATGAGCAGTTCTTC; CDR3: CASSLPAKIHRAYDEQFF
V: TRBV4-1; size: many; J: TRBJ2-7; D: .; DNA: TGCGCCAGCAGCCAAGACCTGGGCTACGAGCAGTACTTC; CDR3: CASSQDLGYEQYF
V: TRBV25-1; size: .; J: TRBJ2-5; D: TRBD2; DNA: TGTGCCAGCAGTGAGCTGCTAGCGGGACTTGGGGAGACCCAGTACTTC; CDR3: CASSELLAGLGETQYF
V: TRBV7-3; size: few; J: TRBJ1-2; D: .; DNA: TGTGCCAGCAGCTTAACGGCCGGGACAACTAACTATGGCTACACCTTC; CDR3: CASSLTAGTTNYGYTF
V: TRBV21-1; size: .; J: TRBJ1-4; D: .; DNA: TGTGCCAGCAGCAGGGTTTCAGGGGGAATTTTGGAAAAACTGTTTTTT; CDR3: CASSRVSGGILEKLFF
V: TRBV27; size: .; J: TRBJ2-7; D: .; DNA: TGTGCCAGCAGTAACCGGGCCCACGGGTACGAGCAGTACTTC; CDR3: CASSNRAHGYEQYF
V: TRBV12-3/TRBV12-4; size: .; J: TRBJ2-7; D: TRBD2; DNA: TGTGCCAGCAGCCCTCAGGCTAGCGGGAGTGGGAACGAGCAGTACTTC; CDR3: CASSPQASGSGNEQYF
V: TRBV3-1; size: .; J: TRBJ2-1; D: .; DNA: TGTGCCAGCAGCCAAGGAGGTGGGGGACCCATCAACAATGAGCAGTTCTTC; CDR3: CASSQGGGGPINNEQFF
V: TRBV3-1; size: .; J: TRBJ2-3; D: TRBD2; DNA: TGTGCCAGCAGCAGAAGACTAGCGGAGACCACAGATACGCAGTATTTT; CDR3: CASSRRLAETTDTQYF
V: TRBV3-1; size: .; J: TRBJ2-5; D: TRBD2; DNA: TGTGCCAGCAGCCAAACCTTGACTAGCGGCGAAGAGACCCAGTACTTC; CDR3: CASSQTLTSGEETQYF
V: TRBV4-1; size: few; J: TRBJ1-2; D: TRBD1; DNA: TGCGCCAGCAGCCAGCCAGCCGGGACAGGGGCCTACACCTTC; CDR3: CASSQPAGTGAYTF
V: TRBV20-1; size: .; J: TRBJ2-7; D: .; DNA: TGCAGTGCTGGGTGGGTGCAGGGGGGCAACTACGAGCAGTACTTC; CDR3: CSAGWVQGGNYEQYF
V: TRBV18; size: .; J: TRBJ1-1; D: .; DNA: TGCGCCAGCTCACTGCGGGCGGCTCAAGGGACTGAAGCTTTCTTT; CDR3: CASSLRAAQGTEAFF
V: TRBV29-1; size: .; J: TRBJ2-7; D: TRBD1; DNA: TGCAGCGGGGGACAGGGCGCGAACGAGCAGTACTTC; CDR3: CSGGQGANEQYF
V: TRBV4-1; size: .; J: TRBJ2-1; D: TRBD2; DNA: TGCGCCAGCAGCCAAGGGGGGACTACTCACTACAATGAGCAGTTCTTC; CDR3: CASSQGGTTHYNEQFF
V: TRBV4-3; size: few; J: TRBJ2-7; D: .; DNA: TGCGCCAGCAGCCAAGGAAGATCGCCCGGCTACGAGCAGTACTTC; CDR3: CASSQGRSPGYEQYF
V: TRBV28; size: .; J: TRBJ1-2; D: .; DNA: TGTGCCAGCAGCGCGGACATCGTTTGGGGCTACACCTTC; CDR3: CASSADIVWGYTF
V: TRBV29-1; size: .; J: TRBJ2-7; D: .; DNA: TGCAGCGGGGGAAAATTCGGGTCCCCAAATGAGCAGTACTTC; CDR3: CSGGKFGSPNEQYF
V: TRBV27; size: .; J: TRBJ2-7; D: .; DNA: TGTGCCAGCATCGGAACGCGCTACGAGCAGTACTTC; CDR3: CASIGTRYEQYF
V: TRBV5-5; size: few; J: TRBJ2-7; D: TRBD2; DNA: TGTGCCAGCAGCTTCATAGCGGGAGGCCCCTACGAGCAGTACTTC; CDR3: CASSFIAGGPYEQYF
V: TRBV18; size: .; J: TRBJ2-1; D: .; DNA: TGTGCCGGCTCACCAATGACAGAATACAATGAGCAGTTCTTC; CDR3: CAGSPMTEYNEQFF
V: TRBV6-5; size: .; J: TRBJ2-7; D: TRBD1; DNA: TGTGCCAGCAGTTACAAGGGACAGGGGTCCTACGAGCAGTACTTC; CDR3: CASSYKGQGSYEQYF
V: TRBV30; size: .; J: TRBJ2-3; D: .; DNA: TGTGCCTGGAGTAGGGTCCGGAGGGCGACAGATACGCAGTATTTT; CDR3: CAWSRVRRATDTQYF
V: TRBV6-1; size: .; J: TRBJ1-5; D: TRBD1; DNA: TGTGCCAGCAGAGCAGGGGGTAGCAATCAGCCCCAGCATTTT; CDR3: CASRAGGSNQPQHF
V: TRBV3-1; size: few; J: TRBJ2-6; D: .; DNA: TGTGCCAGCAGCCAAGTACAGCTCAGGTACTCTGGGGCCAACGTCCTGACTTTC; CDR3: CASSQVQLRYSGANVLTF
V: TRBV20-1; size: once; J: TRBJ1-2; D: TRBD1; DNA: TGCAGTTCCTTTGGGACAGTAAATGGCTACACCTTC; CDR3: CSSFGTVNGYTF
V: TRBV14; size: .; J: TRBJ2-5; D: .; DNA: TGTGCCAGCAGCCAAAGGGGGACTACAATACAAGAGACCCAGTACTTC; CDR3: CASSQRGTTIQETQYF
V: TRBV12-3/TRBV12-4; size: many; J: TRBJ2-7; D: TRBD2; DNA: TGTGCCAGCAGTTTAGGACAGACTAGCCTCGCCTACGAGCAGTACTTC; CDR3: CASSLGQTSLAYEQYF
V: TRBV6-5; size: .; J: TRBJ2-2; D: TRBD1; DNA: TGTGCCAGCAGTAGACAGGGGGAGGTTAACACCGGGGAGCTGTTTTTT; CDR3: CASSRQGEVNTGELFF
V: TRBV12-3/TRBV12-4; size: few; J: TRBJ2-4; D: TRBD2; DNA: TGTGCCAGCAGTGGGACTAGCGGGAAAAACATTCAGTACTTC; CDR3: CASSGTSGKNIQYF
V: TRBV20-1; size: .; J: TRBJ2-7; D: .; DNA: TGCAGTGCTAATACAGGCCCCTCCTACGAGCAGTACTTC; CDR3: CSANTGPSYEQYF
V: TRBV18; size: .; J: TRBJ2-6; D: TRBD1; DNA: TGTGCCAGCTCACCGTACAGGGGTCAAACCGTAGCTGGGGCCAACGTCCTGACTTTC; CDR3: CASSPYRGQTVAGANVLTF
V: TRBV27; size: .; J: TRBJ1-2; D: TRBD1; DNA: TGTGCCAGCAGCCCTACCCCGACAGGGGGCGGCGTGTATGGCTACACCTTC; CDR3: CASSPTPTGGGVYGYTF
V: TRBV15; size: .; J: TRBJ1-2; D: .; DNA: TGTGCCACCAGCATTAAACAGGGCCGTGGCTACACCTTC; CDR3: CATSIKQGRGYTF
V: TRBV27; size: .; J: TRBJ1-5; D: .; DNA: TGTGCCAGCAGTTTTGGGTACAATCAGCCCCAGCATTTT; CDR3: CASSFGYNQPQHF
V: TRBV12-3/TRBV12-4; size: .; J: TRBJ2-7; D: .; DNA: TGTGCCAGCAGGTACACAGGAGAATACGAGCAGTACTTC; CDR3: CASRYTGEYEQYF